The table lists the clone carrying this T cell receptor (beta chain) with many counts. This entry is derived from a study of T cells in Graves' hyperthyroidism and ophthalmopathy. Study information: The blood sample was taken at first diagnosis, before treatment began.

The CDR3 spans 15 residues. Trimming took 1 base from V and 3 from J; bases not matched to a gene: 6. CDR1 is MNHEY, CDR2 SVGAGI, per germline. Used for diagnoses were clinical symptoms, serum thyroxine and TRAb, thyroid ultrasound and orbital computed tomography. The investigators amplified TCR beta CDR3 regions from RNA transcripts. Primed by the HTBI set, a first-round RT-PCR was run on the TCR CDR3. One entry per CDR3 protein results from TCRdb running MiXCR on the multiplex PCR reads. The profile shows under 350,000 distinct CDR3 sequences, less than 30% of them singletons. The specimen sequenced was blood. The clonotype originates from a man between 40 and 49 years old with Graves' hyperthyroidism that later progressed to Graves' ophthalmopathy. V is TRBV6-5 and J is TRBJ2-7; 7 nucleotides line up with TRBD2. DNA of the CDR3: TGTGCCAGCAGTTACTTATCGGGAGGAGTCTACGAGCAGTACTTC. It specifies CASSYLSGGVYEQYF.